This T cell receptor beta chain was sequenced in a study of blood T cell repertoires in COVID-19. Study context: From the United States, Italy and Spain came samples of acute and convalescent COVID-19.

Clones were read by immunoSEQ multiplex PCR, and TCRdb kept only the in-frame ones, dropping some. This table has 150,000 to 200,000 clones, about 88% appearing once. The germline CDR1 and CDR2 sequences are MNHEY and SMNVEV (reference sequence). CDR3 length equals 13 residues. V gave up 5 bases and J gave up 8 bases, with 15 bases separating them. The source material was peripheral blood. The J gene is TRBJ1-2, the V gene TRBV27; maybe TRBD1 (6 bases). This clonotype originated in a man aged 18 to 30 with acute or convalescent COVID-19. The CDR3 region has the DNA TGTGCCAGCAGTCCCACTACAGGGTACGGCTACACCTTC. It yields the protein CASSPTTGYGYTF.